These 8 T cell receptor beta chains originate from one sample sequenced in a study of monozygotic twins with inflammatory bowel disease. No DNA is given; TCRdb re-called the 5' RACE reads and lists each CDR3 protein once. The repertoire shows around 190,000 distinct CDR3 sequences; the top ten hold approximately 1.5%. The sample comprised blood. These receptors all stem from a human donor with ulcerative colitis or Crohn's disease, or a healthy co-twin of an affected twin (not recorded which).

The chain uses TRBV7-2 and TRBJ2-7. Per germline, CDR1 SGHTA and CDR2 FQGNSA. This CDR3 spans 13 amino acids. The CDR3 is CASSPTSSYEQYF.

CDR3 in amino acids: CSARGDGTGVYGYTF. The rearrangement joins TRBV20-1 to TRBJ1-2; the D gene TCRdb calls, TRBD1, cannot be checked with no DNA. CDR3 length: 15 amino acids. Germline V lookup: CDR1 DFQATT, CDR2 SNEGSKA (reference sequence).

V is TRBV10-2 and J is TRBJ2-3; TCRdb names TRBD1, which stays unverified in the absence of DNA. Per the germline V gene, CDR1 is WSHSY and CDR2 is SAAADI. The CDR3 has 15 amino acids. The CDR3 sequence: CASSAMVGPTDTQYF.

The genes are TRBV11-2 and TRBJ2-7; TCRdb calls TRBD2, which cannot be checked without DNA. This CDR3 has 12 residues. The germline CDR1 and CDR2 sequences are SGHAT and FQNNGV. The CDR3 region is CASSRGTSEQYF.

The chain's CDR3 is CASSPLSGLTRVEAFF. The chain combines TRBV7-2 with TRBJ1-1. Germline lookup yields CDR1 SGHTA and CDR2 FQGNSA. The CDR3 sequence is 16 residues long.

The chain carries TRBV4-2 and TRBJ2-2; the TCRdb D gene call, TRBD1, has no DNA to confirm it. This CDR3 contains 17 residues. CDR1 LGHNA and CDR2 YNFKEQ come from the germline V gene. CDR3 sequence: CASSPGQGVEKAGELFF.

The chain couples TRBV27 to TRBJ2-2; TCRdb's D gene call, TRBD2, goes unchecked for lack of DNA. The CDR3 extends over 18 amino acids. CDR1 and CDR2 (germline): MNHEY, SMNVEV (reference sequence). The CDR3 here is CASSTPSVAGDHTGELFF.

The CDR3 spells CASSRGQDRSPLHF. The V call is TRBV5-1, the J call TRBJ1-6; with no DNA, the TCRdb D assignment of TRBD1 cannot be verified. The germline CDR1 and CDR2 sequences are SGHRS and YFSETQ. The CDR3 is 14 residues long. Full variable domain (remainder filled in from reference TRBV5-1 and TRBJ1-6): KAGVTQTPRYLIKTRGQQVTLSCSPISGHRSVSWYQQTPGQGLQFLFEYFSETQRNKGNFPGRFSGRQFSNSRSEMNVSTLELGDSALYLCASSRGQDRSPLHFGNGTRLTVT.